The text below deals with one T cell receptor beta chain. The sample is drawn from a study of CD8 T cells in Susac syndrome. The junction had 6 bases not matched to a gene; V was cut back by 5 bases and J by 6 bases. Germline values: CDR1 MDHEN, CDR2 SYDVKM. The CDR3 length is 15 residues. CD8+ and CD4+ T cells taken from blood had their TCR beta sequenced. TEMRA cells were enriched by FACS, and CD4+ and CD8+ T cells were negatively isolated. The RNA input was about 0.5 to 1 ug, and it was reverse transcribed with random hexamers. The method of amplification for TCR beta CDR3 was immunoSEQ multiplex PCR, covering 54 Vbeta and 13 Jbeta. TCRdb ran MiXCR on the immunoSEQ multiplex PCR reads and lists one entry per CDR3 protein. Of 250,000 to 300,000 distinct CDR3 sequences in the sample, 75% to 85% were seen once.

V usage is TRBV28 and J usage is TRBJ2-1; 11 bases match TRBD2. The receptor was isolated from a human donor with multiple sclerosis. Source material: CD8+ T cells from PBMCs. In DNA form, the CDR3 reads TGTGCCAGCAGTCCGGGGACTAGCGGAGCCAATGAGCAGTTCTTC. Protein: CASSPGTSGANEQFF.